This TCR beta chain was retrieved from a study of T cells in localized non-small cell lung cancer. Worth noting for this clone: Its matching antigen is unknown.

The V gene lost 3 bases and the J gene lost 3 bases, with 15 bases spanning the gap. This CDR3 contains 15 residues. Germline V gene sequence: CDR1 SGHTA, CDR2 FQGNSA. Generated by immunoSEQ multiplex PCR, the TCRdb table keeps only in-frame clones and is missing some. The repertoire holds some 21,000 clones, around nine tenths seen once, with approximately 9.1% in the top ten. Study outcomes and limitations: Paired adjacent lung recovered a median about 60 of the top 100 tumor clones. Longer survival (overall) was linked to higher T cell density in blood. Uninvolved adjacent lung showed peak T cell clonality, exceeding tumor.

V gene TRBV7-2 combines with J gene TRBJ2-7; the D gene is possibly TRBD1 (6 bases). The material was peripheral blood, obtained before any cancer treatment. The sequence derives from a man aged 35 to 70 with stage I lung adenocarcinoma. The CDR3 reads CASSFNRVPNYEQYF. The CDR3 DNA follows: TGTGCCAGCAGCTTTAACAGGGTCCCTAACTACGAGCAGTACTTC.